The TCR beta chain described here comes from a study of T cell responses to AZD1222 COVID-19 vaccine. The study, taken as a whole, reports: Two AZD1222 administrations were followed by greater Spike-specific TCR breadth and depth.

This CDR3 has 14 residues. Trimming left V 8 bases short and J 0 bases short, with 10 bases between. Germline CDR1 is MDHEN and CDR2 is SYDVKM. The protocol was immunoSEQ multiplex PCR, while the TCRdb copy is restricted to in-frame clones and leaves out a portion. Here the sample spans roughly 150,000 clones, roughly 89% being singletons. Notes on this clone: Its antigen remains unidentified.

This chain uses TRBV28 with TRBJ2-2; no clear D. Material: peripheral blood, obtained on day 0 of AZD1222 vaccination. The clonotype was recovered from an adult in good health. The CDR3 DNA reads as TGTGCCAGCGGTAGAGGAGCGAACACCGGGGAGCTGTTTTTT. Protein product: CASGRGANTGELFF.